These T cell receptor beta chains were read from a single sample in a study of cytomegalovirus exposure and HLA in healthy donors. Measured with immunoSEQ multiplex PCR; TCRdb has only the in-frame clones, and not every one. Of about 150,000 clones listed, 82% are singletons. The sequenced sample was PBMCs. All receptors derive from a woman between 45 and 60 years old in good health and CMV-seropositive. The CDR3 runs from the conserved cysteine through the conserved F or W. D genes are given only for firm matches. Clone size is given for some rows only: seen once, a few or many times, or a class if the clone is expanded.

V gene	J gene	D gene	clone size	CDR3 DNA	CDR3 protein
TRBV6-6	TRBJ1-3	-	once	TGTGCCAGCAGACCTACTTCGACAGTTGGAAACACCATATATTTT	CASRPTSTVGNTIYF
TRBV6-5	TRBJ2-1	-	-	TGTGCCAGCGGTGGGAGGCCCAATGAGCAGTTCTTC	CASGGRPNEQFF
TRBV10-3	TRBJ1-1	-	-	TGTGCCATCAGTGAGTCGGGAGGGCAAGCTTTCTTT	CAISESGGQAFF
TRBV7-7	TRBJ1-4	TRBD1	-	TGTGCTAGCAGCTTAGGTCGGCAGGGGGCAAGTCTCGGATGTTGTGAAAAACTGTTTTTT	CASSLGRQGASLGCCEKLFF
TRBV27	TRBJ2-3	TRBD2	-	TGTGCCAGCAGTTCAATACTAGCGGGGGGGGCAGATACGCAGTATTTT	CASSSILAGGADTQYF
TRBV25-1	TRBJ1-2	-	-	TGTGCCAGCAGTGATGGGGGCACCTACACCTTC	CASSDGGTYTF
TRBV5-4	TRBJ2-7	-	once	TGTGCCAGCAGCTCCCTGGGGGGGCAGGGCTACGAGCAGTACTTC	CASSSLGGQGYEQYF
TRBV9	TRBJ2-3	TRBD2	-	TGTGCCAGCAGCGTCGAAGGGACTAGCGGGGGGGCAAATACGCAGTATTTT	CASSVEGTSGGANTQYF
TRBV10-3	TRBJ1-2	-	-	TGTGCCATCAGTGGGAGACAGGATAACTATGGCTACACCTTC	CAISGRQDNYGYTF
TRBV5-4	TRBJ2-3	-	-	TGTGCCAGCAGCCTTAGGCAGGTATCGACAGATACGCAGTATTTT	CASSLRQVSTDTQYF
TRBV6-5	TRBJ2-7	TRBD1	-	TGTGCCAGCAGGACCGGGACAGGGGGCAACTGGCAGTACTTC	CASRTGTGGNWQYF
TRBV7-9	TRBJ2-1	-	once	TGTGCCAGCACGGGGCGGGGATACAATGAGCAGTTCTTC	CASTGRGYNEQFF
TRBV5-1	TRBJ2-1	-	few	TGCGCCAGCAGCTTGGGAGATTTATGGGGAGATGAGCAGTTCTTC	CASSLGDLWGDEQFF
TRBV5-1	TRBJ2-1	TRBD1	-	TGCGCCAGCAGCTTTAGGACAGGCCTGGGGAATGAGCAGTTCTTC	CASSFRTGLGNEQFF
TRBV5-1	TRBJ2-2	TRBD1	once	TGCGCCAGCAGCACTGGACAGGGGAACACCGGGGAGCTGTTTTTT	CASSTGQGNTGELFF
TRBV9	TRBJ2-6	TRBD1	-	TGTGCCAGCAGCGTACCGGGACAGCCTACTGGGGCCAACGTCCTGACTTTC	CASSVPGQPTGANVLTF
TRBV4-3	TRBJ2-3	TRBD2	-	TGCGCCAGCAGCCAAGATGGGGCTAGCGGGGGCGATACGCAGTATTTT	CASSQDGASGGDTQYF
TRBV6-1	TRBJ2-7	-	-	TGTGCCAGCAGTGACCGGGGTGACTACGAGCAGTACTTC	CASSDRGDYEQYF
TRBV9	TRBJ1-1	-	-	TGTGCCAGCAGCCCGGGGTGGGTCAGCACTGAAGCTTTCTTT	CASSPGWVSTEAFF
TRBV6-6	TRBJ1-6	TRBD1	-	TGTGCCAGCAGTGCGACAGGGCTGAATTCACCCCTCCACTTT	CASSATGLNSPLHF
TRBV2	TRBJ2-7	-	-	TGTGCCAGCAGTGGTGTCTCGTACGAGCAGTACTTC	CASSGVSYEQYF
TRBV7-9	TRBJ2-7	-	-	TGTGCCAGCAGCGATCCGGACTATTCCTACGAGCAGTACTTC	CASSDPDYSYEQYF
TRBV27	TRBJ1-6	-	-	TGTGCCAGCCGCCCGGGGGGGGGTGGCAATTCACCCCTCCACTTT	CASRPGGGGNSPLHF
TRBV7-9	TRBJ2-3	-	few	TGTGCCAGCAGCCAACTCAGCACAGATACGCAGTATTTT	CASSQLSTDTQYF
TRBV2	TRBJ1-1	-	-	TGTGCCAGCAGTCGGGGGAGGTATGGCACTGAAGCTTTCTTT	CASSRGRYGTEAFF
TRBV6-5	TRBJ2-4	-	-	TGTGCCAGCAGTTACCGGGGGACAGCCAAAAACATTCAGTACTTC	CASSYRGTAKNIQYF
TRBV6-1	TRBJ2-7	TRBD1	few	TGTGCCAGCAGAGCGGGGACAGGGGGTTCCTACGAGCAGTACTTC	CASRAGTGGSYEQYF
TRBV7-6	TRBJ1-1	-	-	TGTGCCAGCAGCTCAACTGCCTCCTCTGAAGCTTTCTTT	CASSSTASSEAFF
TRBV7-2	TRBJ2-3	TRBD1	-	TGTGCCAGCAGCTTAGATACAGGGGGCACAGATACGCAGTATTTT	CASSLDTGGTDTQYF
TRBV27	TRBJ1-1	TRBD1	-	TGTGCCAGCAGTTTATGGGCAGGGGGCGGCTCTGAAGCTTTCTTT	CASSLWAGGGSEAFF
TRBV15	TRBJ1-5	TRBD1	once	TGTGCCACCAGCAAGGGACAGTATAGCAATCAGCCCCAGCATTTT	CATSKGQYSNQPQHF
TRBV7-2	TRBJ2-7	TRBD1	-	TGTGCCAGCAGCCAAGGACAGGGGACATTCGACGAGCAGTACTTC	CASSQGQGTFDEQYF
TRBV28	TRBJ1-1	-	-	TGTGCCAGCGTTAAGGGAGAACTGGACACTGAAGCTTTCTTT	CASVKGELDTEAFF
TRBV4-3	TRBJ1-3	-	-	TGCGCCAGCAGCCAAGATCGCCCTGGCAGGGCGGGAAACACCATATATTTT	CASSQDRPGRAGNTIYF
TRBV5-8	TRBJ1-5	-	-	TGTGCCAGCAGCCCCCAGTGGCCCCAGCATTTT	CASSPQWPQHF
TRBV5-1	TRBJ1-4	-	few	TGCGCCAGCAGCTTACCTACCCAGGCTAATGAAAAACTGTTTTTT	CASSLPTQANEKLFF
TRBV5-1	TRBJ2-3	TRBD2	-	TGCGCCAGCAGCTTGGCAGAAGCGGGGATTAACACAGATACGCAGTATTTT	CASSLAEAGINTDTQYF
TRBV27	TRBJ1-2	TRBD1	once	TGTGCCAGCAGGAGAGACAGACAGGGCCCATATGGCTACACCTTC	CASRRDRQGPYGYTF
TRBV13	TRBJ2-7	-	once	TGTGCCAGCAGCTTACGGCAACAGGACTACGAGCAGTACTTC	CASSLRQQDYEQYF
TRBV27	TRBJ2-7	-	-	TGTGCCAGCAGTATGGGACAAGGAATTTCCTACGAGCAGTACTTC	CASSMGQGISYEQYF
TRBV6-5	TRBJ2-1	TRBD1	few	TGTGCCAGCAGCGGACAGGGGCTTAACAATGAGCAGTTCTTC	CASSGQGLNNEQFF
TRBV27	TRBJ1-5	-	few	TGTGCCAGCAGTTTATCGATGATGGCATATCAGCCCCAGCATTTT	CASSLSMMAYQPQHF
TRBV5-1	TRBJ1-1	-	-	TGCGCCAGCAGCTTGGAGCTGAACACTGAAGCTTTCTTT	CASSLELNTEAFF
TRBV9	TRBJ2-2	TRBD2	-	TGTGCCAGCAGCGTACCTAGCGGGGGGGACACCGGGGAGCTGTTTTTT	CASSVPSGGDTGELFF